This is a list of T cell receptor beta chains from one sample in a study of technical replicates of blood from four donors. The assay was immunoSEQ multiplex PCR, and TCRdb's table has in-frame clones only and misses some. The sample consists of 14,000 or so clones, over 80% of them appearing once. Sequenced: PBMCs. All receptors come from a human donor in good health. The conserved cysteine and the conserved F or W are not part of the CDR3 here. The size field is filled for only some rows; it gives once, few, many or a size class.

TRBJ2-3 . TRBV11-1 ASSLGTGMTDTQY
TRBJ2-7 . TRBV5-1 ASSPRGQLEQY
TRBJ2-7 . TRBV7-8 ASSLARQGANEQY
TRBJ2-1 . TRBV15 ATSSEPRDEQF
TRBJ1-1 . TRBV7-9 ASSPRDKNTEAF
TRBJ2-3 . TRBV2 ASTTGRTDTQY
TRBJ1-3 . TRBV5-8 ASSLIADSGNTIY
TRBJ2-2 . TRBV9 ASSVEGLPSTGELF
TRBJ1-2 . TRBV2 ASSEAVGLTYGYT
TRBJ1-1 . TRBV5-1 ASSAGTGDTEAF
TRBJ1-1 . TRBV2 ASTIGVGNTEAF
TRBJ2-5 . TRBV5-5 ASSLLSVETQY
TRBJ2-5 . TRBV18 ASSPPGSETQY
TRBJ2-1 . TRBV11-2 ASTTRDRGFNEQF
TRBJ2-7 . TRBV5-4 ASSGVAEPYEQY
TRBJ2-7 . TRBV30 AWHSLAGDPYEQY
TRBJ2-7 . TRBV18 ASSTGTSTYEQY
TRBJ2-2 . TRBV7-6 ASSLEGDRGELF
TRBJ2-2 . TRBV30 ACIGEDTGELF
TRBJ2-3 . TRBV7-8 ASSSGLASTDTQY
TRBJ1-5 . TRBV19 ASSSRGVNQPQH
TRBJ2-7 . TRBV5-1 ASSLDLAGVGEQY
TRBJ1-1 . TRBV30 AWSVQGGSKAF
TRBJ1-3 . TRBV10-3 AVYSFSGNTIY
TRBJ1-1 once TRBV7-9 ASSLSAGVTEAF
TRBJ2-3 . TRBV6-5 ASRGTGLEGTQY
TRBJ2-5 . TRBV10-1 ASSDRTGTETQY
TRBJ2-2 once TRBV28 ASSPGTGGGGELF
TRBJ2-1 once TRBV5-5 ASSLAGTAGTSGYNEQF
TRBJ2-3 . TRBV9 ASSVGPVDTQY
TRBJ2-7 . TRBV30 AWSRETYEQY
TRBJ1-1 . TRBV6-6 ASSPPGAGGNTEAF
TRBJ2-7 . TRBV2 ASSPGGYEQY
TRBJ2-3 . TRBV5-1 ASSSATSGDTDTQY
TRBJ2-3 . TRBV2 ASKMGQFSTDTQY
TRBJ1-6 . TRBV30 AWSVQASNSPLH
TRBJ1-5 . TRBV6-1 ASTGTVISNQPQH